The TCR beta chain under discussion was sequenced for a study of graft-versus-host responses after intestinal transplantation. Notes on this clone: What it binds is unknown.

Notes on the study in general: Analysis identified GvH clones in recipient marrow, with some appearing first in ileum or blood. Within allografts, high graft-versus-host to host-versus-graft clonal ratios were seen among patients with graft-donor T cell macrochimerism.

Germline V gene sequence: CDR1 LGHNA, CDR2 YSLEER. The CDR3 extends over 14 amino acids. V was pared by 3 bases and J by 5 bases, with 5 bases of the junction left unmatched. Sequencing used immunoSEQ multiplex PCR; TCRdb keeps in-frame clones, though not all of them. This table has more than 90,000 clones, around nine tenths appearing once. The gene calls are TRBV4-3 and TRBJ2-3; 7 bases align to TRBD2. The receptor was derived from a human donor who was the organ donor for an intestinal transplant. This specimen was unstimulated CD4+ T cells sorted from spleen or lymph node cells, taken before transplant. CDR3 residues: CASSHQRDLDTQYF. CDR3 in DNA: TGCGCCAGCAGCCACCAGCGGGACTTAGATACGCAGTATTTT.